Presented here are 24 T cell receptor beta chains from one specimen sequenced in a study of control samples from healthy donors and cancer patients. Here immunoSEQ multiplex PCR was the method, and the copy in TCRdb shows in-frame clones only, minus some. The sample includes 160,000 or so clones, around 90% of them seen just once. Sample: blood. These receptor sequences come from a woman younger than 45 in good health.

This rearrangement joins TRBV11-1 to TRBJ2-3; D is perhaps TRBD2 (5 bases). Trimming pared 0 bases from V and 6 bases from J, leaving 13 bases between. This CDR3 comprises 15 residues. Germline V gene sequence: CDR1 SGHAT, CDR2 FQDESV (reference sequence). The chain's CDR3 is CASSLAGVVMDTQYF. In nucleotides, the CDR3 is TGTGCCAGCAGCTTAGCGGGAGTAGTTATGGATACGCAGTATTTT.

The CDR3, as DNA: TGCGCCAGCAGCCGCCGTATAGAGAACACTGAAGCTTTCTTT. Encoded protein: CASSRRIENTEAFF. The rearrangement uses TRBV4-1 and TRBJ1-1, with D uncertain. The V end was cut by 4 bases, the J end by 1 base, with 10 bases between. The CDR3 extends over 14 amino acids. The germline CDR1 and CDR2 sequences are MGHRA and YSYEKL.

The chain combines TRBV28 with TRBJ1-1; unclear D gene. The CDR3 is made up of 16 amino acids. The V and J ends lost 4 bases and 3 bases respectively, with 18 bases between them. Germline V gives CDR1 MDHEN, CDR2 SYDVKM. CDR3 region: CASSSNGPFRHTEAFF. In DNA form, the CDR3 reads TGTGCCAGCAGTTCAAACGGCCCTTTTAGGCACACTGAAGCTTTCTTT.

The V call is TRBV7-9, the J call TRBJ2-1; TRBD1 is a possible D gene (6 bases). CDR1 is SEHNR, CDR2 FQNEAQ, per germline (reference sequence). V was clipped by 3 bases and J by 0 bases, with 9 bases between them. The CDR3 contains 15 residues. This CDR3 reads CASSFGTPSYNEQFF. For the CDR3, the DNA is TGTGCCAGCAGCTTCGGGACACCCTCCTACAATGAGCAGTTCTTC.

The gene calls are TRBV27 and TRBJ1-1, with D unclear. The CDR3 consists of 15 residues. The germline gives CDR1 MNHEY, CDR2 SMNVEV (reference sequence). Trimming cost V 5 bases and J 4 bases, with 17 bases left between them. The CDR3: CASSPPGSASTEAFF. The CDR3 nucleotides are TGTGCCAGCAGTCCTCCCGGGTCCGCATCCACTGAAGCTTTCTTT.

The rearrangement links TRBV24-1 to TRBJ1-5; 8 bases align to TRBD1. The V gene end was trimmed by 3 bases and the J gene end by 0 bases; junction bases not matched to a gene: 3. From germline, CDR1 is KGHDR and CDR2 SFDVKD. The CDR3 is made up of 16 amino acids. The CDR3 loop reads CATSDGTGGSNQPQHF. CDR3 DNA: TGTGCCACCAGTGATGGTACAGGGGGTAGCAATCAGCCCCAGCATTTT.

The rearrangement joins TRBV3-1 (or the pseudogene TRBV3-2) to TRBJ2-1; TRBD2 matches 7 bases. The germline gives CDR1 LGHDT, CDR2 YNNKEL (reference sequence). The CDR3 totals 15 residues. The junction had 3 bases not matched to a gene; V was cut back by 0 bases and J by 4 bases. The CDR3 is CASSQDRLAYNEQFF. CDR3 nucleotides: TGTGCCAGCAGCCAAGATAGACTAGCTTACAATGAGCAGTTCTTC.

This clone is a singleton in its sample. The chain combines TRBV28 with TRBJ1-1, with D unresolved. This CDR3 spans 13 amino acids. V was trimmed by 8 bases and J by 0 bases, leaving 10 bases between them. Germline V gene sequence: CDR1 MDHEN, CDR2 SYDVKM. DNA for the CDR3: TGTGCCAGCGGATGGACGGTGAACACTGAAGCTTTCTTT. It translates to CASGWTVNTEAFF.

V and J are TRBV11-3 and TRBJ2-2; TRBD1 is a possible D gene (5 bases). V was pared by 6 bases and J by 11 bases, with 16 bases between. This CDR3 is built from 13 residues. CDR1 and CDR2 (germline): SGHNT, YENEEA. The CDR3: CASRKGPSEELFF. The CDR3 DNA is TGTGCCAGCAGGAAGGGGCCCTCGGAAGAGCTGTTTTTT. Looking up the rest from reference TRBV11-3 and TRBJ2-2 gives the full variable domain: EAGVVQSPRYKIIEKKQPVAFWCNPISGHNTLYWYLQNLGQGPELLIRYENEEAVDDSQLPKDRFSAERLKGVDSTLKIQPAELGDSAVYLCASRKGPSEELFFGEGSRLTVL.

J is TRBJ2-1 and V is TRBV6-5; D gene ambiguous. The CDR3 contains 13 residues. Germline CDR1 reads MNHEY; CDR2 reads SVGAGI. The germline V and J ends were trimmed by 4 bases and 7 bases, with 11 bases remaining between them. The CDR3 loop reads CASSWARQNEQFF. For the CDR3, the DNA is TGTGCCAGCAGTTGGGCGAGACAAAATGAGCAGTTCTTC.

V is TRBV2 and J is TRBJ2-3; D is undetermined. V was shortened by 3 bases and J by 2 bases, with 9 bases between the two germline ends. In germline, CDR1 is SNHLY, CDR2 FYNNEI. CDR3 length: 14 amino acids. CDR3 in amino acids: CASSEKVSTDTQYF. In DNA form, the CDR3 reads TGTGCCAGCAGTGAGAAGGTATCCACAGATACGCAGTATTTT.

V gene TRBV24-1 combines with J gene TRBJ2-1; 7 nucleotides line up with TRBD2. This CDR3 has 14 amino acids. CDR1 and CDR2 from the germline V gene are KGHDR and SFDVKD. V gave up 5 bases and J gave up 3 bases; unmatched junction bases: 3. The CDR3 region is CATSVAGDYNEQFF. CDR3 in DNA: TGTGCCACCAGTGTGGCGGGAGACTACAATGAGCAGTTCTTC.

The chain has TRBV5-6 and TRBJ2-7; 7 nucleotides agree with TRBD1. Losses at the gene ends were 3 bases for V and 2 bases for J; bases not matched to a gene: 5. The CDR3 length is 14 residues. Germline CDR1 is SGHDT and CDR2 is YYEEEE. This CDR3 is CASSYYGTAYEQYF. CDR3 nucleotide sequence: TGTGCCAGCAGCTATTACGGGACAGCCTACGAGCAGTACTTC.

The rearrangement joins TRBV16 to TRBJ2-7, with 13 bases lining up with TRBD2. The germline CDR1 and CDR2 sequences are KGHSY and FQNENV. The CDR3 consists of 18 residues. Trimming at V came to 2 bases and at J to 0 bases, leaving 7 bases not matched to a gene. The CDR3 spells CASSQGTSGASSSYEQYF. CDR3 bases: TGTGCCAGCAGCCAAGGGACTAGCGGGGCCTCTAGCTCCTACGAGCAGTACTTC.

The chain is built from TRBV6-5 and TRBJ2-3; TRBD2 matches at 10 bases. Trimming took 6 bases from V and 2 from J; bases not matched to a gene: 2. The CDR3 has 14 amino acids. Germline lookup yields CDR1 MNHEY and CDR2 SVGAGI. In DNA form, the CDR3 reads TGTGCCAGCAGACTAGCGGGGAACACAGATACGCAGTATTTT. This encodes CASRLAGNTDTQYF.

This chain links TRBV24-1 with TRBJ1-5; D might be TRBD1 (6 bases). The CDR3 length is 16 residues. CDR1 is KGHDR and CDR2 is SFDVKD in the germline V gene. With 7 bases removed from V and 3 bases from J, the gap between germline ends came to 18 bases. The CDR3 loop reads CATRTLRGRINQPQHF. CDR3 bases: TGTGCCACCAGGACCCTTCGGGGGCGCATCAATCAGCCCCAGCATTTT.

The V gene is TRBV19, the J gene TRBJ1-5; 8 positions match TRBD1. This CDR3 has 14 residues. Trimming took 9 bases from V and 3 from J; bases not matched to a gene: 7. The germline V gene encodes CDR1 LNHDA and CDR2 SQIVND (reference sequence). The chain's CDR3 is CASGQGGFNQPQHF. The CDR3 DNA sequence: TGTGCCAGCGGACAGGGAGGATTCAATCAGCCCCAGCATTTT.

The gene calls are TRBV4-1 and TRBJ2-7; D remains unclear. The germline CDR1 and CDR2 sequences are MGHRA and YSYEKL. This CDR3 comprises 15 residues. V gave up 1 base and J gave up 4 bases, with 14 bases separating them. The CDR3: CASSQALGGTYEQYF. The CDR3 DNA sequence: TGCGCCAGCAGCCAAGCGTTGGGCGGCACTTACGAGCAGTACTTC.

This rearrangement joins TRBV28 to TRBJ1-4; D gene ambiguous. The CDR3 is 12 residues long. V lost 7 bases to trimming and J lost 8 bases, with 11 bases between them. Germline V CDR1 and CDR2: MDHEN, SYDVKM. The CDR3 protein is CASTYPGEKLFF. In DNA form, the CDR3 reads TGTGCCAGCACATACCCCGGGGAAAAACTGTTTTTT. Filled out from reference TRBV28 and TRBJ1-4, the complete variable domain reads DVKVTQSSRYLVKRTGEKVFLECVQDMDHENMFWYRQDPGLGLRLIYFSYDVKMKEKGDIPEGYSVSREKKERFSLILESASTNQTSMYLCASTYPGEKLFFGSGTQLSVL.

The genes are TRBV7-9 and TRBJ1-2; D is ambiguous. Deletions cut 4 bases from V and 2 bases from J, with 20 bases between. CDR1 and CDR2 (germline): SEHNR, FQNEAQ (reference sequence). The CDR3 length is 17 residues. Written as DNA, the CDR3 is TGTGCCAGCAGCTCCCCCTATGGGTCCGGCAGCAACTATGGCTACACCTTC. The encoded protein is CASSSPYGSGSNYGYTF.

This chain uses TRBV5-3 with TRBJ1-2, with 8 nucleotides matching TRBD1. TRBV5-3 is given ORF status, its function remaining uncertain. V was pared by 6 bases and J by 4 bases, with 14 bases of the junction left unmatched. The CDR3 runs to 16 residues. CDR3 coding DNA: TGTGCCAGAAAAGCGGTACGGGACAGGATCCTCTATGGCTACACCTTC. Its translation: CARKAVRDRILYGYTF.

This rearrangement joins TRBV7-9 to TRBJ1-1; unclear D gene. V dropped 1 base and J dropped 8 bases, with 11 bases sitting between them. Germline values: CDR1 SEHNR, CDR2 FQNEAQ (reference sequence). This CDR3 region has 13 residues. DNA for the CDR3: TGTGCCAGCAGCTTAGTCACAGATAGAGAAGCTTTCTTT. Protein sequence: CASSLVTDREAFF.

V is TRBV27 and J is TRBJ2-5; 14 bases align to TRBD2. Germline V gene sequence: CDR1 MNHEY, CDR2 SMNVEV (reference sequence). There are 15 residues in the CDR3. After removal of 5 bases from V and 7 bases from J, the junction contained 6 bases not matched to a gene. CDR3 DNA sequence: TGTGCCAGCAGTCCGGGACTAGCGGGAGCGGGGACCCAGTACTTC. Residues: CASSPGLAGAGTQYF.

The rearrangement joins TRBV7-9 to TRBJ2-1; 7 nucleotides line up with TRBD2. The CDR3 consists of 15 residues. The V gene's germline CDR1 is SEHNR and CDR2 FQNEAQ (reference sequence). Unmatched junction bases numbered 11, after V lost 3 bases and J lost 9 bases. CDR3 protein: CASSFGTGGYAEQFF. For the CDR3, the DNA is TGTGCCAGCAGCTTTGGGACGGGAGGCTATGCTGAGCAGTTCTTC.